Below are 11 T cell receptor beta chains sequenced from a single sample in a study of CD8 T cells in Susac syndrome. Reverse transcription of 0.5 to 1 ug RNA was carried out with random hexamers. TCRdb called the immunoSEQ multiplex PCR reads again in MiXCR, with one record for every CDR3 protein. The sample contains about 150,000 distinct CDR3 sequences, about 96% of which appear only once. The sequenced sample consisted of CD4+ T cells from PBMCs. These TCRs come from a human donor with Susac syndrome.

The J gene is TRBJ2-4, the V gene TRBV28; D gene ambiguous. This CDR3 has 16 residues. Germline V gene sequence: CDR1 MDHEN, CDR2 SYDVKM. The V end lost 4 bases, the J end lost 0 bases, and 13 bases lay between the germline ends. The CDR3 coding sequence is TGTGCCAGCAGTTCAGATCTTGCCCTAGCCAAAAACATTCAGTACTTC. Its translation: CASSSDLALAKNIQYF. Full variable domain (outside the CDR3, taken from reference TRBV28 and TRBJ2-4): DVKVTQSSRYLVKRTGEKVFLECVQDMDHENMFWYRQDPGLGLRLIYFSYDVKMKEKGDIPEGYSVSREKKERFSLILESASTNQTSMYLCASSSDLALAKNIQYFGAGTRLSVL.

This chain connects TRBV9 to TRBJ2-3; 9 bases align to TRBD2. The CDR3 loop spans 15 amino acids. Germline CDR1 reads SGDLS; CDR2 reads YYNGEE. V lost 3 bases to trimming and J lost 4 bases; unmatched junction nucleotides: 6. The CDR3 sequence is CASSATWTSADTQYF. CDR3 in DNA: TGTGCCAGCAGCGCCACGTGGACTAGCGCAGATACGCAGTATTTT.

V is TRBV2 and J is TRBJ2-1, with 9 bases matching TRBD1. The CDR3 is 16 residues long. CDR1 and CDR2 from the germline V gene are SNHLY and FYNNEI. The ends lost 4 bases at V and 5 bases at J; junction bases unmatched: 9. The DNA for the CDR3 is TGTGCCAGCAGTGTGCGAGGACAGGGGACCCACAATGAGCAGTTCTTC. As protein: CASSVRGQGTHNEQFF. Supplemented by reference TRBV2 and TRBJ2-1, the full variable domain reads EPEVTQTPSHQVTQMGQEVILRCVPISNHLYFYWYRQILGQKVEFLVSFYNNEISEKSEIFDDQFSVERPDGSNFTLKIRSTKLEDSAMYFCASSVRGQGTHNEQFFGPGTRLTVL.

This chain links TRBV5-1 with TRBJ2-5; 7 positions match TRBD1. Losses at the gene ends were 7 bases for V and 1 base for J; bases not matched to a gene: 10. Germline V lookup: CDR1 SGHRS, CDR2 YFSETQ. The CDR3 runs to 15 residues. The CDR3 here is CASHPRGQSQETQYF. The CDR3 nucleotides read TGCGCCAGCCATCCGAGGGGGCAGTCCCAAGAGACCCAGTACTTC.

This chain joins TRBV29-1 and TRBJ1-1; D possibly corresponds to TRBD1 (5 bases). The length of the CDR3 is 14 residues. Germline lookup yields CDR1 SQVTM and CDR2 ANQGSEA. Between the trimmed V and J ends, which lost 2 bases and 1 base, there was a span of 11 bases. CDR3 nucleotides: TGCAGCGTTGAAAAAGGGGCCACGAACACTGAAGCTTTCTTT. Translating it yields CSVEKGATNTEAFF.

V usage is TRBV24-1 and J usage is TRBJ2-5; D is unclear. V was pared by 3 bases and J by 2 bases, with 6 bases between. The CDR3 has 13 residues. Germline V gene data show CDR1 as KGHDR and CDR2 as SFDVKD. DNA for the CDR3: TGTGCCACCAGTGATGGATCTCAAGAGACCCAGTACTTC. Residues: CATSDGSQETQYF.

The gene calls are TRBV7-2 and TRBJ2-7; no firm D call. The CDR3 has 12 amino acids. Germline CDR1 SGHTA, CDR2 FQGNSA. V was pared by 4 bases and J by 4 bases, with 8 bases between. The CDR3 protein is CASSSVQYEQYF. CDR3 DNA sequence: TGTGCCAGCAGCTCTGTTCAGTACGAGCAGTACTTC. The full variable domain, rest sourced from reference TRBV7-2 and TRBJ2-7, is GAGVSQSPSNKVTEKGKDVELRCDPISGHTALYWYRQSLGQGLEFLIYFQGNSAPDKSGLPSDRFSAERTGGSVSTLTIQRTQQEDSAVYLCASSSVQYEQYFGPGTRLTVT.

The chain has TRBV20-1 and TRBJ2-1, with a possible D match to TRBD2 (6 bases). This CDR3 contains 14 residues. The V gene's germline CDR1 is DFQATT and CDR2 SNEGSKA (reference sequence). Trimming removed 2 bases at V and 7 bases at J, with 15 bases between. CDR3 protein: CSARLPGEVNEQFF. DNA for the CDR3: TGCAGTGCTAGACTCCCGGGAGAGGTTAATGAGCAGTTCTTC.

The chain combines TRBV29-1 with TRBJ1-1, with D possibly matching TRBD1 (5 bases). With 5 bases removed from V and 4 bases from J, the gap between germline ends came to 20 bases. Germline V CDR1 and CDR2: SQVTM, ANQGSEA. The CDR3 runs 15 residues. In DNA, the CDR3 is TGCAGCGTTACGCAGGGAGGGCCGGGCGGCACTGAAGCTTTCTTT. The encoded protein is CSVTQGGPGGTEAFF.

This chain connects TRBV7-2 to TRBJ2-2; D gene unclear. The CDR3 is made up of 15 amino acids. Looked up from germline, CDR1 is SGHTA and CDR2 is FQGNSA. Trimming removed 5 bases from V and 0 bases from J, with 10 bases in between. CDR3 region: CASSPPGSNTGELFF. DNA for the CDR3: TGTGCCAGCAGCCCCCCCGGGTCGAACACCGGGGAGCTGTTTTTT. Based on the CDR3 plus reference TRBV7-2 and TRBJ2-2, the full variable domain is GAGVSQSPSNKVTEKGKDVELRCDPISGHTALYWYRQSLGQGLEFLIYFQGNSAPDKSGLPSDRFSAERTGGSVSTLTIQRTQQEDSAVYLCASSPPGSNTGELFFGEGSRLTVL.

The chain uses TRBV28 and TRBJ1-5; tentatively, D is TRBD1 (6 bases). Germline lookup yields CDR1 MDHEN and CDR2 SYDVKM. The CDR3 spans 12 residues. V lost 8 bases to trimming and J lost 7 bases, with 12 bases between them. DNA for the CDR3: TGTGCCAGCGAACAGGGTGGGCAGCCCCAGCATTTT. Protein: CASEQGGQPQHF.